A single sample gave rise to the 21 T cell receptor beta chains below, sequenced in a study of T cell responses to AZD1222 COVID-19 vaccine. Libraries were prepared by immunoSEQ multiplex PCR; TCRdb keeps only in-frame clonotypes and omits some of them. The sample has under 130,000 clones; roughly 87% are singletons. This specimen consisted of peripheral blood, obtained 28 days after the second AZD1222 dose. The origin of the receptors is an adult who received the AZD1222 COVID-19 vaccine.

This clone was detected only a few times. The J gene is TRBJ1-3, the V gene TRBV28, with D possibly being TRBD1 (6 bases). The germline CDR1 and CDR2 sequences are MDHEN and SYDVKM. V lost 7 bases and J 2 bases, leaving 15 bases between the germline ends. The CDR3 is made up of 15 amino acids. As DNA, the CDR3 is TGTGCCAGCAAGCAAGACAGGCCCGCTGGAAACACCATATATTTT. It specifies CASKQDRPAGNTIYF.

This chain uses TRBV29-1 with TRBJ2-1; no clear D. The CDR3 covers 12 residues. Germline values: CDR1 SQVTM, CDR2 ANQGSEA. Deletions cut 7 bases from V and 7 bases from J, with 14 bases between. In DNA form, the CDR3 reads TGCAGCGCCCGTCCGCGACCTAATGAGCAGTTCTTC. Encoded protein: CSARPRPNEQFF.

In its sample, this clone was seen once. V usage is TRBV18 and J usage is TRBJ1-5; 8 bases are a match to TRBD1. The CDR3 runs 15 residues. V lost 3 bases, J lost 3 bases, and 4 bases stayed unmatched. The germline CDR1 and CDR2 sequences are KGHSH and LQKENI. CDR3 protein: CASSPRQGYNQPQHF. The CDR3 coding sequence is TGTGCCAGCTCACCCAGACAGGGGTACAATCAGCCCCAGCATTTT.

This rearrangement joins TRBV5-1 to TRBJ2-3, with unresolved D. Trimming removed 0 bases from V and 2 bases from J, with 7 bases in between. Germline V gene lookup returns CDR1 SGHRS and CDR2 YFSETQ. The CDR3 has 14 residues. The CDR3 bases are TGCGCCAGCAGCTTGGTGAAGCCCACAGATACGCAGTATTTT. This translates into CASSLVKPTDTQYF.

This clone was picked up a small number of times. The chain has TRBV7-3 and TRBJ2-5; 8 bases align to TRBD2. CDR1 and CDR2 (germline): SGHTA, FQGTGA. The CDR3 runs 16 residues. J was trimmed by 4 bases and V by 5 bases; bases with no gene match: 12. CDR3 nucleotide sequence: TGTGCCAGCAGCCCCACCGGGACTAGTGTTGTAGAGACCCAGTACTTC. Translation: CASSPTGTSVVETQYF.

A note on this clone: Germline is not matched at one junction end, which may reflect a read error. This chain links TRBV7-9 with TRBJ2-5, with a tentative D call TRBD2 (6 bases). Germline values: CDR1 SEHNR, CDR2 FQNEAQ (reference sequence). CDR3 size: 13 residues. The chain's CDR3 is CASSLASQETQYF. CDR3 DNA: TGTGCCAGCAGCCTAGCGAGCCAAGAGACCCAGTACTTC.

The CDR3 protein is CASKRQGGNQPQHF. CDR3 in DNA: TGTGCCAGCAAGCGACAGGGTGGCAATCAGCCCCAGCATTTT. The gene calls are TRBV2 and TRBJ1-5; 7 positions agree with TRBD1. This CDR3 is built from 14 residues. The ends lost 7 bases at V and 2 bases at J; junction bases unmatched: 5. The germline V gene has CDR1 SNHLY and CDR2 FYNNEI.

This chain connects TRBV3-1 (or the pseudogene TRBV3-2) to TRBJ2-2; the match to TRBD2 covers 7 bases. J lost 1 base, V lost 4 bases, and 6 bases had no gene match. The germline V gene has CDR1 LGHDT and CDR2 YNNKEL (reference sequence). The length of the CDR3 is 16 residues. Here the CDR3 reads CASSLAGELNTGELFF. The DNA of the CDR3 is TGTGCCAGCAGCCTCGCGGGGGAATTGAACACCGGGGAGCTGTTTTTT.

CDR3 region: CSSSRTIYEQYF. The CDR3 DNA sequence: TGTTCGTCGTCCAGGACGATCTACGAGCAGTACTTC. The V gene is TRBV28, the J gene TRBJ2-7; D unclear. From germline, CDR1 is MDHEN and CDR2 SYDVKM. The CDR3 loop spans 12 amino acids.

The sample holds a few counts of this clone. The V gene is TRBV6-2 or TRBV6-3, the J gene TRBJ2-7; the D call may be TRBD1 or TRBD2 (5 bases each). The V and J ends lost 4 bases and 0 bases respectively, with 16 bases between them. The germline CDR1 and CDR2 sequences are MNHEY and SVGEGT. The CDR3 is 16 residues long. The DNA of the CDR3 is TGTGCCAGCAGTTTAACCGGGACCTTTAGCTCCTACGAGCAGTACTTC. Translated: CASSLTGTFSSYEQYF.

The gene calls are TRBV19 and TRBJ2-7, with 11 bases fitting TRBD1. CDR1 and CDR2 (germline): LNHDA, SQIVND (reference sequence). This CDR3 region has 15 residues. The ends lost 11 bases at V and 4 bases at J; junction bases unmatched: 13. CDR3: CASETGTGGPYEQYF. The CDR3 DNA reads TGTGCCTCCGAAACCGGGACAGGGGGACCTTACGAGCAGTACTTC.

The chain combines TRBV12-5 with TRBJ2-5; D is possibly TRBD2 (5 bases). The germline gives CDR1 LGHNT, CDR2 FRNRAP. V lost 1 base and J lost 4, with 7 bases in between. The CDR3 is 13 residues long. The CDR3 here is CASGLGLAETQYF. CDR3 bases: TGTGCTAGTGGTTTGGGGCTAGCAGAGACCCAGTACTTC.

V and J are TRBV3-1 (or the pseudogene TRBV3-2) and TRBJ1-6; TRBD1 matches 9 bases. Unmatched junction bases numbered 8, after V lost 4 bases and J lost 10 bases. CDR1 and CDR2 from the germline V gene are LGHDT and YNNKEL (reference sequence). The length of the CDR3 is 15 residues. CDR3 in DNA: TGTGCCAGCAGCCCGAGGACAGGGGAAGGATCACCCCTCCACTTT. The encoded protein is CASSPRTGEGSPLHF.

V is TRBV9 and J is TRBJ2-3; 13 positions agree with TRBD2. The CDR3 is 19 amino acids. Germline values: CDR1 SGDLS, CDR2 YYNGEE. Germline trimming cut 4 bases from V and 5 bases from J; bases unmatched to any gene: 16. The CDR3 nucleotides are TGTGCCAGCAGCCTGAGACTCGGGGGGACTAGCGGGACAGGAGATACGCAGTATTTT. Translated, it gives CASSLRLGGTSGTGDTQYF.

The DNA for the CDR3 is TGCAGCGTTGAAGCGGGGCTTCCCACAGATACGCAGTATTTT. Its protein is CSVEAGLPTDTQYF. V usage is TRBV29-1 and J usage is TRBJ2-3; D is tentatively TRBD1 or TRBD2 (5 bases each). CDR1 and CDR2 from the germline V gene are SQVTM and ANQGSEA. CDR3 length equals 14 residues. V gave up 1 base and J gave up 2 bases, with 10 bases separating them.

CDR3 sequence: CASSPTAGLLYNEQFF. For the CDR3, the DNA is TGTGCCAGCAGCCCTACCGCAGGATTACTCTACAATGAGCAGTTCTTC. The chain employs TRBV7-3 and TRBJ2-1, with D uncertain. Trimming removed 5 bases at V and 3 bases at J, with 17 bases between. Germline CDR1 and CDR2: SGHTA and FQGTGA. The CDR3 sequence is 16 residues long.

The chain couples TRBV27 to TRBJ2-7, with 15 bases fitting TRBD2. This CDR3 contains 17 residues. Germline V gene sequence: CDR1 MNHEY, CDR2 SMNVEV (reference sequence). V was pared by 8 bases and J by 5 bases, with 13 bases of the junction left unmatched. The CDR3 protein is CASEGLAGGIGKNEQYF. DNA for the CDR3: TGTGCCAGCGAGGGACTAGCGGGAGGAATAGGGAAGAACGAGCAGTACTTC.

The chain links TRBV7-7 to TRBJ2-2, with D possibly TRBD1 on 5 matching bases. With 1 base removed from V and 6 bases from J, the gap between germline ends came to 12 bases. Germline CDR1 SSHAT, CDR2 FNYEAQ (reference sequence). CDR3 length: 15 residues. The CDR3 sequence: CASSLGTTLPGELFF. The CDR3 DNA is TGTGCCAGCAGCTTAGGGACAACGTTACCCGGGGAGCTGTTTTTT. Full variable domain (rest looked up from reference TRBV7-7 and TRBJ2-2): GAGVSQSPRYKVTKRGQDVTLRCDPISSHATLYWYQQALGQGPEFLTYFNYEAQPDKSGLPSDRFSAERPEGSISTLTIQRTEQRDSAMYRCASSLGTTLPGELFFGEGSRLTVL.

The chain carries TRBV3-1 (or the pseudogene TRBV3-2) and TRBJ2-7, with D unclear. In germline, CDR1 is LGHDT, CDR2 YNNKEL (reference sequence). This CDR3 contains 16 residues. V gave up 1 base and J gave up 2 bases, with 15 bases separating them. The CDR3 DNA sequence: TGTGCCAGCAGCCAAGGGGCGCAGGTGGCCACCTACGAGCAGTACTTC. Its translation: CASSQGAQVATYEQYF.

The rearrangement links TRBV6-5 to TRBJ1-4; tentatively, D is TRBD1 (5 bases). Trimming shortened V by 8 bases and J by 7 bases, and 20 bases separated the two germline ends. Per germline, CDR1 MNHEY and CDR2 SVGAGI. The CDR3 runs 15 residues. CDR3 sequence (DNA): TGTGCCAGCGATAGGAGGGGCGGGGTAGGTGAAAAACTGTTTTTT. Residues: CASDRRGGVGEKLFF.

The chain recombines TRBV3-1 (or the pseudogene TRBV3-2) with TRBJ2-7; possible D gene TRBD1, 5 bases. The CDR3 has 13 residues. The V end was cut by 3 bases, the J end by 2 bases, with 8 bases between. From germline, CDR1 is LGHDT and CDR2 YNNKEL (reference sequence). This CDR3 is CASSQARAYEQYF. The CDR3 coding sequence is TGTGCCAGCAGCCAGGCCAGGGCCTACGAGCAGTACTTC.